This entry lists 30 T cell receptor beta chains sequenced from one sample in a study of blood T cell repertoires in COVID-19 (dated by TCRdb to 2020 to 2021). Library preparation employed the immunoSEQ multiplex PCR assay. Not all clones reach the TCRdb copy of this immuneACCESS table, which keeps in-frame sequences only. Checked studies attribute under half of the gap to unresolved V genes and leave the rest unexplained. This sample is represented by more than 95,000 clones; more than 70% of them were singletons. Clones ranked in the top ten supply less than 2% of the sample. Sequencing input: peripheral blood. The receptors were gathered from a human donor in a cohort sampled during active COVID-19.

The gene calls are TRBV20-1 and TRBJ1-1; no clear D. The CDR3 is made up of 11 amino acids. Germline lookup yields CDR1 DFQATT and CDR2 SNEGSKA (reference sequence). The V end lost 6 bases, the J end lost 8 bases, and 13 bases lay between the germline ends. The CDR3 reads CSAATGVEAFF. In nucleotides, the CDR3 is TGCAGTGCGGCCACGGGAGTAGAAGCTTTCTTT.

The CDR3 DNA is TGTGCCAGCTCACCAACGACAGCCACCTCCTACGAGCAGTACTTC. Residues: CASSPTTATSYEQYF. This chain uses TRBV18 with TRBJ2-7; tentative D call: TRBD1 (5 bases). The CDR3 has 15 amino acids. CDR1 is KGHSH and CDR2 is LQKENI in the germline V gene. Trimming cost V 2 bases and J 0 bases, with 11 bases left between them.

The chain is built from TRBV2 and TRBJ1-4; the D is unclear. The CDR3 loop spans 16 amino acids. In germline, CDR1 is SNHLY, CDR2 FYNNEI. Trimming left V 1 base short and J 9 bases short, with 18 bases between. CDR3 sequence (DNA): TGTGCCAGCAGTGAAGTAACTACGGGTAGTAGCCAAAAACTGTTTTTT. It encodes CASSEVTTGSSQKLFF.

The V and J genes are TRBV11-2 and TRBJ2-3, with D maybe TRBD1 (5 bases). The CDR3 is 17 residues long. Trimming took off 3 bases at V and 2 bases at J, with 18 bases between the two ends. Germline CDR1 is SGHAT and CDR2 is FQNNGV. The chain's CDR3 is CASSFEWSQGPTDTQYF. CDR3 coding DNA: TGTGCCAGCAGCTTTGAGTGGTCGCAGGGCCCCACAGATACGCAGTATTTT.

This clone has only one observation. The V gene is TRBV2, the J gene TRBJ1-1; 11 positions match TRBD1. This CDR3 has 15 amino acids. V was clipped by 7 bases and J by 7 bases; unmatched bases: 11. Germline values: CDR1 SNHLY, CDR2 FYNNEI. The CDR3 sequence is CASTLGQGGIFEAFF. The CDR3 region has the DNA TGTGCCAGCACTCTGGGACAGGGGGGAATTTTTGAAGCTTTCTTT.

The gene calls are TRBV3-1 (or the pseudogene TRBV3-2) and TRBJ2-1; 11 bases agree with TRBD2. V was pared by 4 bases and J by 9 bases, with 14 bases of the junction left unmatched. This CDR3 spans 17 amino acids. Germline CDR1 reads LGHDT; CDR2 reads YNNKEL (reference sequence). The CDR3 is CASSPTGPSGGLGEQFF. CDR3 in DNA: TGTGCCAGCAGCCCCACGGGACCTAGCGGGGGGCTTGGTGAGCAGTTCTTC.

The J gene is TRBJ2-1, the V gene TRBV9; 11 bases line up with TRBD2. The CDR3 extends over 16 amino acids. Germline loops: CDR1 SGDLS, CDR2 YYNGEE. V lost 0 bases, J lost 9 bases, and 8 bases stayed unmatched. CDR3 DNA sequence: TGTGCCAGCAGCGTAGCGGGACTAGCGGCCCTGGGTGAGCAGTTCTTC. It translates to CASSVAGLAALGEQFF. The variable domain in full, completed from reference TRBV9 and TRBJ2-1, reads DSGVTQTPKHLITATGQRVTLRCSPRSGDLSVYWYQQSLDQGLQFLIQYYNGEERAKGNILERFSAQQFPDLHSELNLSSLELGDSALYFCASSVAGLAALGEQFFGPGTRLTVL.

The V and J genes are TRBV20-1 and TRBJ1-2, with 7 bases lining up with TRBD1. The CDR3 runs to 11 residues. Per the germline V gene, CDR1 is DFQATT and CDR2 is SNEGSKA (reference sequence). V dropped 3 bases and J dropped 8; count of bases not matched to a gene: 3. CDR3 in DNA: TGCAGTGCTAGCGGGACAGAAGGCTACACCTTC. Translating gives CSASGTEGYTF.

This clone appeared a few times. The chain couples TRBV12-3 or TRBV12-4 to TRBJ2-5; a weak D match, TRBD1 (7 bases). V lost 6 bases and J 5 bases, leaving 13 bases between the germline ends. This CDR3 has 13 amino acids. In nucleotides, the CDR3 is TGTGCCAGCAGGGGCAGGGGGGTGGAGACCCAGTACTTC. This sequence encodes CASRGRGVETQYF.

This clone appeared a single time. This sequence joins TRBV5-5 and TRBJ2-7; possible D gene TRBD2, 6 bases. Germline V gene sequence: CDR1 SGHKS, CDR2 YYEKEE (reference sequence). The length of the CDR3 is 14 residues. Trimming pared 0 bases from V and 0 bases from J, leaving 7 bases between. CDR3 bases: TGTGCCAGCAGCTTGGGACTAGACTCCTACGAGCAGTACTTC. It is translated as CASSLGLDSYEQYF.

This clone has more than one count but fewer than ten. The V gene is TRBV9, the J gene TRBJ2-1; 11 bases are a match to TRBD2. CDR1 and CDR2 from the germline V gene are SGDLS and YYNGEE. This CDR3 comprises 16 residues. After removal of 3 bases from V and 1 base from J, the junction contained 3 bases not matched to a gene. The CDR3 sequence is CASSAPSGGSYNEQFF. DNA for the CDR3: TGTGCCAGCAGCGCGCCTAGCGGGGGGTCCTACAATGAGCAGTTCTTC.

This chain uses TRBV28 with TRBJ2-5; TRBD1 might be the D (5 bases). CDR1 is MDHEN and CDR2 is SYDVKM in the germline V gene. Trimming stripped 10 bases from V and 5 bases from J, with 23 bases between. This CDR3 comprises 15 residues. The DNA of the CDR3 is TGTGCCACCCGCTGGCAGGGATCGGAGAGGGAGACCCAGTACTTC. Its translation: CATRWQGSERETQYF. Complete variable domain (other parts from reference TRBV28 and TRBJ2-5): DVKVTQSSRYLVKRTGEKVFLECVQDMDHENMFWYRQDPGLGLRLIYFSYDVKMKEKGDIPEGYSVSREKKERFSLILESASTNQTSMYLCATRWQGSERETQYFGPGTRLLVL.

The genes are TRBV28 and TRBJ2-5; 8 nucleotides agree with TRBD2. Germline assignment: CDR1 MDHEN and CDR2 SYDVKM. This CDR3 region has 15 residues. J lost 5 bases, V lost 7 bases, and 12 bases had no gene match. This CDR3 is CASTRSGSLGETQYF. CDR3 coding DNA: TGTGCCAGCACACGCAGCGGGAGCTTGGGTGAGACCCAGTACTTC.

The V gene is TRBV3-1 (or the pseudogene TRBV3-2), the J gene TRBJ2-7, with TRBD2 matching 13 bases. Unmatched junction bases numbered 4, after V lost 2 bases and J lost 0 bases. Germline-derived CDR1 and CDR2 are LGHDT and YNNKEL (reference sequence). The CDR3 has 17 amino acids. The DNA for the CDR3 is TGTGCCAGCAGCCAACAAACTAGCGGGAGGGCCTCCTACGAGCAGTACTTC. It yields the protein CASSQQTSGRASYEQYF.

This chain uses TRBV6-5 with TRBJ1-1; the match to TRBD1 covers 7 bases. This CDR3 is built from 13 residues. From germline, CDR1 is MNHEY and CDR2 SVGAGI. V was clipped by 5 bases and J by 5 bases; unmatched bases: 5. The CDR3 region has the DNA TGTGCCAGCAGTCGGGACAGAAGAACTGAAGCTTTCTTT. Its protein product is CASSRDRRTEAFF.

This rearrangement joins TRBV4-1 to TRBJ2-1; weak D call: TRBD1 (6 bases). CDR1 MGHRA and CDR2 YSYEKL come from the germline V gene. CDR3 length: 18 residues. V lost 3 bases and J 3 bases, leaving 21 bases between the germline ends. CDR3 bases: TGCGCCAGCAGCCATCCCCTTCCGGGACAACCCATCTACAATGAGCAGTTCTTC. It specifies CASSHPLPGQPIYNEQFF.

CDR3 DNA: TGCGCCAGCAGCTTGACCGGACAGGGGATTTCCTACAATGAGCAGTTCTTC. It encodes CASSLTGQGISYNEQFF. The genes are TRBV5-1 and TRBJ2-1, with 9 bases that match TRBD1. V trimming: 1 base; J trimming: 1 base; junction bases outside the gene matches: 6. This CDR3 spans 17 amino acids. The germline V gene encodes CDR1 SGHRS and CDR2 YFSETQ.

V is TRBV10-3 and J is TRBJ1-6; a possible D gene is TRBD1 (5 bases). Germline V gene lookup returns CDR1 ENHRY and CDR2 SYGVKD. Trimming took 6 bases from V and 6 from J, leaving 12 bases between them. The CDR3 extends over 14 amino acids. The chain's CDR3 is CAISRQKPNSPLHF. CDR3 bases: TGTGCCATCAGCCGACAGAAGCCTAATTCACCCCTCCACTTT.

J is TRBJ2-2 and V is TRBV21-1; TRBD2 is the table's D call and was not checked against the DNA. TRBV21-1 is shown as a pseudogene. This CDR3 has 18 residues. CDR3 DNA sequence: TGTGCCAGCCACAAAACGGGGGGCAGCGGGAGAGGTCCCGGGGAGCTGTTTTTT. Translated, it gives CASHKTGGSGRGPGELFF.

The rearrangement joins TRBV6-2 or TRBV6-3 to TRBJ2-3; 12 bases match TRBD2. This CDR3 region has 16 residues. Germline loops: CDR1 MNHEY, CDR2 SVGEGT. With V trimmed by 6 bases and J by 4 bases, 8 bases remained unmatched. This CDR3 is CASSSGLAGPADTQYF. CDR3 coding DNA: TGTGCCAGCAGCTCAGGACTAGCGGGACCCGCAGATACGCAGTATTTT.

This rearrangement joins TRBV3-1 (or the pseudogene TRBV3-2) to TRBJ2-7, with D maybe TRBD2 (6 bases). CDR1 is LGHDT and CDR2 is YNNKEL in the germline V gene (reference sequence). V was trimmed by 1 base and J by 0 bases, leaving 16 bases between them. This CDR3 spans 17 amino acids. The CDR3 region has the DNA TGTGCCAGCAGCCAAGTCGCAGCGGGTCCTTACTCCTACGAGCAGTACTTC. Its protein product is CASSQVAAGPYSYEQYF.

This sequence joins TRBV5-1 and TRBJ2-2; 10 nucleotides match TRBD1. Germline V lookup: CDR1 SGHRS, CDR2 YFSETQ. The junction had 9 bases not matched to a gene; V was cut back by 7 bases and J by 6 bases. This CDR3 is 15 amino acids long. This chain's CDR3 is CASSGQGLLSGELFF. CDR3 nucleotide sequence: TGCGCCAGCTCGGGACAGGGGTTACTCTCCGGGGAGCTGTTTTTT. Full variable domain (outside the CDR3, taken from reference TRBV5-1 and TRBJ2-2): KAGVTQTPRYLIKTRGQQVTLSCSPISGHRSVSWYQQTPGQGLQFLFEYFSETQRNKGNFPGRFSGRQFSNSRSEMNVSTLELGDSALYLCASSGQGLLSGELFFGEGSRLTVL.

This clone has a handful of counts. The same CDR3 can be traced to other DNA sequences in this sample. The chain recombines TRBV5-1 with TRBJ2-1, with D uncertain. The CDR3 is made up of 17 amino acids. The germline CDR1 and CDR2 sequences are SGHRS and YFSETQ. V lost 1 base to trimming and J lost 0 bases, with 14 bases between them. The CDR3: CASSLLVAPSSYNEQFF. As DNA, the CDR3 is TGCGCCAGCAGCTTGCTGGTCGCCCCTAGCTCCTACAATGAGCAGTTCTTC.

V and J are TRBV4-1 and TRBJ2-1; 8 nucleotides align to TRBD1. The CDR3 covers 13 residues. CDR1 MGHRA and CDR2 YSYEKL come from the germline V gene. J lost 7 bases, V lost 5 bases, and 4 bases had no gene match. CDR3 DNA: TGCGCCAGCAGCATTGGGACAGGTAATGAGCAGTTCTTC. Translating gives CASSIGTGNEQFF.

The genes are TRBV5-5 and TRBJ1-6, with 7 bases matching TRBD1. J was trimmed by 9 bases and V by 1 base; bases with no gene match: 10. The length of the CDR3 is 16 residues. CDR1 and CDR2 from the germline V gene are SGHKS and YYEKEE (reference sequence). CDR3 in DNA: TGTGCCAGCAGCTTGCTCTGGTCGGGGACAGCTTCACCCCTCCACTTT. As protein: CASSLLWSGTASPLHF.

The rearrangement uses TRBV5-5 and TRBJ2-1; D may be TRBD2 (6 bases). The V gene lost 7 bases and the J gene lost 3 bases, with 14 bases spanning the gap. Germline V gene sequence: CDR1 SGHKS, CDR2 YYEKEE (reference sequence). The CDR3 totals 14 residues. CDR3: CASAYTGLYNEQFF. The CDR3 DNA reads as TGTGCCAGCGCATATACGGGACTCTACAATGAGCAGTTCTTC.

The chain is built from TRBV29-1 and TRBJ2-2, with D unclear. The V gene lost 5 bases and the J gene lost 4 bases, with 14 bases spanning the gap. Germline CDR1 SQVTM, CDR2 ANQGSEA. This CDR3 has 14 residues. The CDR3 coding sequence is TGCAGCGTTTCCGCAGGCCCGAGCACCGGGGAGCTGTTTTTT. As protein: CSVSAGPSTGELFF.

The chain has TRBV30 and TRBJ1-2; 10 bases line up with TRBD1. Per germline, CDR1 GTSNPN and CDR2 SVGIG (reference sequence). This CDR3 contains 15 residues. J was trimmed by 2 bases and V by 4 bases; bases with no gene match: 7. Written as DNA, the CDR3 is TGTGCCTGGACCTTGACAGGGGGCCGAAACTATGGCTACACCTTC. Amino acids: CAWTLTGGRNYGYTF.

CDR3 in DNA: TGCGCCAGCAGTGTTTTCAGTTCCAATGAGCAGTTCTTC. It yields the protein CASSVFSSNEQFF. The V call is TRBV10-2, the J call TRBJ2-1; D ambiguous. Germline lookup yields CDR1 WSHSY and CDR2 SAAADI. This CDR3 has 13 residues. V lost 4 bases, J lost 6 bases, and 10 bases lay in between.

This chain links TRBV5-1 with TRBJ1-4; possibly TRBD1 for D (6 bases). CDR1 is SGHRS, CDR2 YFSETQ, per germline. V lost 6 bases to trimming and J lost 0 bases, with 12 bases between them. The CDR3 length is 15 residues. The CDR3 sequence: CASMVQGATNEKLFF. The CDR3 coding sequence is TGCGCCAGCATGGTACAGGGCGCAACTAATGAAAAACTGTTTTTT.